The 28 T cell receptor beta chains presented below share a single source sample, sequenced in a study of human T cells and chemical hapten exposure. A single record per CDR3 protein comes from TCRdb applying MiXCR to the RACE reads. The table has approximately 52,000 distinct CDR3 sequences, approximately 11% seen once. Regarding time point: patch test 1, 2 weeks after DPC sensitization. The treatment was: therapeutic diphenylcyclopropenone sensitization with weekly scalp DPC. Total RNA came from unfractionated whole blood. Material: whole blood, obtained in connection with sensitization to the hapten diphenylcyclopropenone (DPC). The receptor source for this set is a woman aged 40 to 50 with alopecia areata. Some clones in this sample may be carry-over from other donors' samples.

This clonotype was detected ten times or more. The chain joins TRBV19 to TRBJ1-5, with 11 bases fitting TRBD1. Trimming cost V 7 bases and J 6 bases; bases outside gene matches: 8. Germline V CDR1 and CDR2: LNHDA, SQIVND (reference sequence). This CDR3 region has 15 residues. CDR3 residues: CASTKGQGAFQPQHF. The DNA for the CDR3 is TGTGCCAGTACCAAAGGACAGGGGGCTTTTCAGCCCCAGCATTTT.

CDR3 DNA sequence: TGTGCCAGCAGTATGGACAGGGCGATAGATACGCAGTATTTT. It is translated as CASSMDRAIDTQYF. This sequence joins TRBV28 and TRBJ2-3, with 8 nucleotides matching TRBD1. The V segment lost 5 bases and the J segment 5 bases; nucleotides outside the gene matches: 6. The germline V gene encodes CDR1 MDHEN and CDR2 SYDVKM. The CDR3 contains 14 residues. Full variable domain (missing parts from reference TRBV28 and TRBJ2-3): DVKVTQSSRYLVKRTGEKVFLECVQDMDHENMFWYRQDPGLGLRLIYFSYDVKMKEKGDIPEGYSVSREKKERFSLILESASTNQTSMYLCASSMDRAIDTQYFGPGTRLTVL.

CDR3 sequence (DNA): TGTGCCAGCAGCTTAGCTTCATTCTACAATGAGCAGTTCTTC. This translates into CASSLASFYNEQFF. The chain carries TRBV7-9 and TRBJ2-1; D ambiguous. V lost 0 bases and J lost 3, with 6 bases in between. The germline V gene has CDR1 SEHNR and CDR2 FQNEAQ (reference sequence). The CDR3 has 14 residues. The full variable domain, in which reference TRBV7-9 and TRBJ2-1 provide the parts outside the CDR3, is DTGVSQNPRHKITKRGQNVTFRCDPISEHNRLYWYRQTLGQGPEFLTYFQNEAQLEKSRLLSDRFSAERPKGSFSTLEIQRTEQGDSAMYLCASSLASFYNEQFFGPGTRLTVL.

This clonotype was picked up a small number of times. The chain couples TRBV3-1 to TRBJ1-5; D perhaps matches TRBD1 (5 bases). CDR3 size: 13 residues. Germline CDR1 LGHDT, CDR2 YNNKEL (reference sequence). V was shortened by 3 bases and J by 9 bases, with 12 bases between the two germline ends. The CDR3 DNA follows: TGTGCCAGCAGCCAGCAGACGGGGGGGCCCCAGCATTTT. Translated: CASSQQTGGPQHF.

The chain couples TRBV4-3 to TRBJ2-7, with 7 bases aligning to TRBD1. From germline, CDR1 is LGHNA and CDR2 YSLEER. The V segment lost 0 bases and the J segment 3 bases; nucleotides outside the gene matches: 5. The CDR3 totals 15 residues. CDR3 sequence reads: CASSQDRQGDYEQYF. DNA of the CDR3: TGCGCCAGCAGCCAAGATAGGCAGGGGGACTACGAGCAGTACTTC.

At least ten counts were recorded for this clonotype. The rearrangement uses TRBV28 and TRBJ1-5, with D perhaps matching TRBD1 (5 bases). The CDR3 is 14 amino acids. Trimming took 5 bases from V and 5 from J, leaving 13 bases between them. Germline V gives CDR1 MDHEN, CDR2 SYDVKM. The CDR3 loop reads CASSTPPGDQPQHF. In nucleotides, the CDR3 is TGTGCCAGCAGTACCCCCCCGGGGGATCAGCCCCAGCATTTT.

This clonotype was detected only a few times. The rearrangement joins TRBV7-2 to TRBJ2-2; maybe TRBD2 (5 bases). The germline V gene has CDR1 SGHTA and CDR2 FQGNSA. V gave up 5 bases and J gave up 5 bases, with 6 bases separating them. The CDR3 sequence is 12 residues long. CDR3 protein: CASSPGTGELFF. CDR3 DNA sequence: TGTGCCAGCAGCCCGGGGACCGGGGAGCTGTTTTTT.

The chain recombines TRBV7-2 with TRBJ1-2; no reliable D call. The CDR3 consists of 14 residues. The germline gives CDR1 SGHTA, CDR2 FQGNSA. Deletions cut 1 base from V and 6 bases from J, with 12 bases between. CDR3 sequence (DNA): TGTGCCAGCAGCTTAGATCCGAATTTCAATGGCTACACCTTC. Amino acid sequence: CASSLDPNFNGYTF.

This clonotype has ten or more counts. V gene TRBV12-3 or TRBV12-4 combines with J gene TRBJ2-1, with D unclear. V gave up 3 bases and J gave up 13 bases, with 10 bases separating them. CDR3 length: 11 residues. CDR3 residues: CASSFRQPQFF. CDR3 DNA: TGTGCCAGCAGTTTCCGGCAGCCCCAGTTCTTC.

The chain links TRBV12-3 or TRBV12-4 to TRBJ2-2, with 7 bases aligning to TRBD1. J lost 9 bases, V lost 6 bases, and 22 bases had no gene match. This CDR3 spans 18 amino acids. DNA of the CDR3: TGTGCCAGCAGCCCCAGGGGAGCCGGGACAGACCAACGCCGGGAGCTGTTTTTT. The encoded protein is CASSPRGAGTDQRRELFF.

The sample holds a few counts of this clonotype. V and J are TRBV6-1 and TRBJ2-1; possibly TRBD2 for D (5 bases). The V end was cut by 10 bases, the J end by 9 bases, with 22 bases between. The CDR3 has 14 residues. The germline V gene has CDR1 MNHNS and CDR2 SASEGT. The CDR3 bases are TGTGCCACCGTGGGGAGTGGAAATTGGGGTGAGCAGTTCTTC. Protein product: CATVGSGNWGEQFF.

The CDR3 sequence: CASSLLPRDNSPLHF. The CDR3 DNA sequence: TGTGCCAGCTCACTACTCCCCCGGGATAATTCACCCCTCCACTTT. The gene calls are TRBV18 and TRBJ1-6; no clear D. The CDR3 extends over 15 amino acids. V lost 4 bases, J lost 5 bases, and 12 bases lay in between. CDR1 and CDR2 from the germline V gene are KGHSH and LQKENI.

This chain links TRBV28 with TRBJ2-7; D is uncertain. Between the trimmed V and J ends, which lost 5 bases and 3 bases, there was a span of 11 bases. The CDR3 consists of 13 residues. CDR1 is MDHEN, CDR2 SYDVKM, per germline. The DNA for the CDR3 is TGTGCCAGCAGTCACAGTAGAGGCTACGAGCAGTACTTC. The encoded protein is CASSHSRGYEQYF.

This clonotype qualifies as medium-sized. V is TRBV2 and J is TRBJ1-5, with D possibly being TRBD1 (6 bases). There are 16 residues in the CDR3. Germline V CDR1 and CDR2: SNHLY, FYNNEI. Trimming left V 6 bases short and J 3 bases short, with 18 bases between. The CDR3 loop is CASSVGQTLSNQPQHF. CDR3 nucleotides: TGTGCCAGCAGCGTTGGACAGACCCTTTCCAATCAGCCCCAGCATTTT.

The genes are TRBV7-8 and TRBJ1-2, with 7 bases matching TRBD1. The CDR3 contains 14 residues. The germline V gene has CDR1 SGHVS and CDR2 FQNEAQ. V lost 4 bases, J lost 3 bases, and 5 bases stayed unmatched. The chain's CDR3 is CASSSTGLHYGYTF. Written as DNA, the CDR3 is TGTGCCAGCAGCTCGACAGGGCTCCACTATGGCTACACCTTC. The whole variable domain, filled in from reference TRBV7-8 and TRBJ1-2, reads GAGVSQSPRYKVAKRGQDVALRCDPISGHVSLFWYQQALGQGPEFLTYFQNEAQLDKSGLPSDRFFAERPEGSVSTLKIQRTQQEDSAVYLCASSSTGLHYGYTFGSGTRLTVV.

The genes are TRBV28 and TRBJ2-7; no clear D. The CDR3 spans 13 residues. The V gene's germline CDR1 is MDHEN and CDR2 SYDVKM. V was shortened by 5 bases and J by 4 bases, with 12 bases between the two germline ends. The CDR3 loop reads CASSPSLIYEQYF. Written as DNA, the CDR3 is TGTGCCAGCAGTCCCAGCTTAATTTACGAGCAGTACTTC.

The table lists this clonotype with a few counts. The CDR3 DNA reads as TGCAGTGCCAGCGTCGGGTACTTCTACGAGCAGTACTTC. Amino acids: CSASVGYFYEQYF. J is TRBJ2-7 and V is TRBV20-1; D is undetermined. The CDR3 extends over 13 amino acids. Germline assignment: CDR1 DFQATT and CDR2 SNEGSKA (reference sequence). V dropped 6 bases and J dropped 3 bases, with 15 bases sitting between them.

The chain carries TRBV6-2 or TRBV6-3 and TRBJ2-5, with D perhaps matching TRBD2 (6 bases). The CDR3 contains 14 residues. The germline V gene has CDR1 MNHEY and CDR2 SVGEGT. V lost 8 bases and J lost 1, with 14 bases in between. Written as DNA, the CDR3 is TGTGCCAGCGAGGGACTCTCGAGCCAAGAGACCCAGTACTTC. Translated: CASEGLSSQETQYF.

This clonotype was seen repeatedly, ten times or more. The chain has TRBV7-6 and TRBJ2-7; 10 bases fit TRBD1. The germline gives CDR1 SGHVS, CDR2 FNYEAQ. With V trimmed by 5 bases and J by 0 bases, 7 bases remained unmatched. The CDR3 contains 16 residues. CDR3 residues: CASSARDRGPSYEQYF. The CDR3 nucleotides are TGTGCCAGCAGCGCTCGGGACAGGGGACCCTCCTACGAGCAGTACTTC. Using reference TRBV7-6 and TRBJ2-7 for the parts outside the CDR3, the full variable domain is GAGVSQSPRYKVTKRGQDVALRCDPISGHVSLYWYRQALGQGPEFLTYFNYEAQQDKSGLPNDRFSAERPEGSISTLTIQRTEQRDSAMYRCASSARDRGPSYEQYFGPGTRLTVT.

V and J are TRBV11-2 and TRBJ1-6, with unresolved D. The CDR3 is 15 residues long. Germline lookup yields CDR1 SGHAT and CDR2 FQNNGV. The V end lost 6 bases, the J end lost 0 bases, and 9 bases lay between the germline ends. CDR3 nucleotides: TGTGCCAGCAGGGACCCAAGCTCCTATAATTCACCCCTCCACTTT. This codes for CASRDPSSYNSPLHF.

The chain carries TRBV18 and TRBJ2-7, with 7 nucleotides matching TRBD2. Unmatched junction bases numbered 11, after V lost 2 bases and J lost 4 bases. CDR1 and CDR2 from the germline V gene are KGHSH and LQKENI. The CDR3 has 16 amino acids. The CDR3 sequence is CASSPSPGTTSYEQYF. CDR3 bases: TGTGCCAGCTCACCAAGTCCCGGGACTACATCATACGAGCAGTACTTC.

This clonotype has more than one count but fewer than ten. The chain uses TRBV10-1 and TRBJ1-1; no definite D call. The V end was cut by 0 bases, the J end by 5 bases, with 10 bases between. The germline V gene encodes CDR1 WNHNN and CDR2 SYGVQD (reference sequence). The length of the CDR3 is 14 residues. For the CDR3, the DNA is TGCGCCAGCAGTGAGTCGTATCGTCGGACTGAAGCTTTCTTT. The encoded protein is CASSESYRRTEAFF.

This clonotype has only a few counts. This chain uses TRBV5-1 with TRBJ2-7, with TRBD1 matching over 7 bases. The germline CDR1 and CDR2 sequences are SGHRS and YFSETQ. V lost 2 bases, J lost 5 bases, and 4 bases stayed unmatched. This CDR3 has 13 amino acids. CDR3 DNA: TGCGCCAGCAGCTTACAGGGGAGCCACGAGCAGTACTTC. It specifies CASSLQGSHEQYF.

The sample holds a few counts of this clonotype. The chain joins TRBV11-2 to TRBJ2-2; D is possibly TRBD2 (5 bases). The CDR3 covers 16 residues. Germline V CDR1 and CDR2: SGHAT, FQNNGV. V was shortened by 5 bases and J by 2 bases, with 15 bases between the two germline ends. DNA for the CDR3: TGTGCCAGCAGCCTTATGCGGACTTCAAACACCGGGGAGCTGTTTTTT. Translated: CASSLMRTSNTGELFF.

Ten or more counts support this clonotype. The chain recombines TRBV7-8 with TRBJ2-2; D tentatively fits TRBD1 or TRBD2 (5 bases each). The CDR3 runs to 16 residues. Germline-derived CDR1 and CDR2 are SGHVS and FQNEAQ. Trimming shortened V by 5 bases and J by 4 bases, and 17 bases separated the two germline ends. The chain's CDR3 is CASSRLPGRGTGELFF. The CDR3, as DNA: TGTGCCAGCAGCAGGCTTCCGGGACGTGGCACCGGGGAGCTGTTTTTT.

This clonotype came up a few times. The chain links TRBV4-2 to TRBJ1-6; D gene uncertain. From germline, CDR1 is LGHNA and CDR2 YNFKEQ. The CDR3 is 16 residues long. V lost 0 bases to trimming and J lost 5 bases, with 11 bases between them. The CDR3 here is CASSQETVNDNSPLHF. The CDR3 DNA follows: TGTGCCAGCAGCCAAGAAACCGTAAACGATAATTCACCCCTCCACTTT.

Here the CDR3 reads CASSQDRSSWREKLFF. DNA of the CDR3: TGCGCCAGCAGCCAAGATAGATCCAGCTGGAGGGAAAAACTGTTTTTT. The rearrangement uses TRBV4-3 and TRBJ1-4, with D uncertain. This CDR3 spans 16 amino acids. Trimming shortened V by 0 bases and J by 8 bases, and 16 bases separated the two germline ends. Germline V gene data show CDR1 as LGHNA and CDR2 as YSLEER.

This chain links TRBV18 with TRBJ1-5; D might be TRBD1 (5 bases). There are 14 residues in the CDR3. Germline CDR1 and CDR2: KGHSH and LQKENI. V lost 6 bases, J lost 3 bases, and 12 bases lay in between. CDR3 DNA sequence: TGTGCCAGCTCGCCTGACAGTACCAATCAGCCCCAGCATTTT. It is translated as CASSPDSTNQPQHF.